This entry lists 10 T cell receptor beta chains sequenced from one sample in a study of blood T cell repertoires in COVID-19. Measured with immunoSEQ multiplex PCR; TCRdb has only the in-frame clones, and not every one. The data contain roughly 250,000 clones, 70% to 90% of them singletons. The sample was peripheral blood. Receptor source: a woman aged 40 to 49 with acute or convalescent COVID-19.

The V and J genes are TRBV3-1 (or the pseudogene TRBV3-2) and TRBJ1-4; D might be TRBD1 (5 bases). Germline loops: CDR1 LGHDT, CDR2 YNNKEL (reference sequence). CDR3 size: 15 residues. Between the trimmed V and J ends, which lost 4 bases and 7 bases, there was a span of 16 bases. DNA for the CDR3: TGTGCCAGCAGCCCGAAGGGGTTGGTAGTTGAAAAACTGTTTTTT. Translated: CASSPKGLVVEKLFF.

The chain joins TRBV30 to TRBJ1-1; tentative D call: TRBD1 (5 bases). V shed 1 base and J shed 5 bases, with 8 bases lying between them. This CDR3 has 12 residues. Germline lookup yields CDR1 GTSNPN and CDR2 SVGIG (reference sequence). This CDR3 is CAWSAQGTEAFF. The CDR3 coding sequence is TGTGCCTGGAGTGCTCAGGGAACTGAAGCTTTCTTT.

This chain links TRBV3-1 (or the pseudogene TRBV3-2) with TRBJ1-6, with D uncertain. CDR3 length equals 18 residues. V shed 1 base and J shed 6 bases, with 19 bases lying between them. From germline, CDR1 is LGHDT and CDR2 YNNKEL (reference sequence). CDR3 in DNA: TGTGCCAGCAGCCAAGCCCGATCACGGGGAGGAGTTAATTCACCCCTCCACTTT. This translates into CASSQARSRGGVNSPLHF.

The chain links TRBV4-1 to TRBJ1-1; D might be TRBD1 (6 bases). Germline lookup yields CDR1 MGHRA and CDR2 YSYEKL. V was cut by 4 bases and J by 1 base, with 13 bases left in between. CDR3 length: 15 residues. The CDR3 here is CASSLRTVSNTEAFF. The CDR3 DNA sequence: TGCGCCAGCAGCCTCAGGACAGTCTCGAACACTGAAGCTTTCTTT.

CDR3 coding DNA: TGTGCCAGCAGCCACACTGTCAGACTCACCGGGGAGCTGTTTTTT. Its translation: CASSHTVRLTGELFF. The chain carries TRBV3-1 (or the pseudogene TRBV3-2) and TRBJ2-2; D not resolved. V was clipped by 3 bases and J by 4 bases, with 12 bases between them. CDR1 is LGHDT and CDR2 is YNNKEL in the germline V gene (reference sequence). This CDR3 spans 15 amino acids.

The gene calls are TRBV7-2 and TRBJ1-2, with TRBD1 matching over 9 bases. CDR3 size: 16 residues. Trimming took 0 bases from V and 4 from J; bases not matched to a gene: 6. Germline CDR1 reads SGHTA; CDR2 reads FQGNSA. CDR3 bases: TGTGCCAGCAGCTTAGCCCCAACAGGGGGCGCCTATGGCTACACCTTC. Protein product: CASSLAPTGGAYGYTF.

The chain uses TRBV12-3 or TRBV12-4 and TRBJ2-5; D not resolved. The CDR3 covers 12 residues. Trimming cost V 0 bases and J 4 bases, with 3 bases left between them. CDR3 protein: CASSLARETQYF. The CDR3 region has the DNA TGTGCCAGCAGTTTAGCGCGAGAGACCCAGTACTTC.

Comment on this clone: An end of the junction differs from the germline gene, which may be a read error. V gene TRBV4-2 combines with J gene TRBJ2-2; 7 nucleotides align to TRBD2. Germline V gene lookup returns CDR1 LGHNA and CDR2 YNFKEQ. The CDR3 covers 17 residues. For the CDR3, the DNA is TGTGCCAGCAGCCAGATTTTAGAGGCGGGGGAACACCGGGGAGCTGTTTTT. Translating gives CASSQILEAGEHRGAVF.

CDR3 sequence reads: CASREDPVPYQPQHF. In nucleotides, the CDR3 is TGTGCCAGTAGGGAGGACCCCGTTCCGTATCAGCCCCAGCATTTT. The chain uses TRBV19 and TRBJ1-5; D remains unclear. CDR3 length: 15 amino acids. Germline CDR1 is LNHDA and CDR2 is SQIVND (reference sequence). V was cut by 6 bases and J by 5 bases, with 17 bases left in between.

The sample holds a few counts of this clone. V and J are TRBV2 and TRBJ1-1; 7 nucleotides align to TRBD1. This CDR3 contains 16 residues. Germline CDR1 reads SNHLY; CDR2 reads FYNNEI. Trimming cost V 5 bases and J 4 bases; bases outside gene matches: 13. In DNA, the CDR3 is TGTGCCAGCAGTCTACCCGCACAGGGGTTAGGCACTGAAGCTTTCTTT. Translated: CASSLPAQGLGTEAFF.